These 31 T cell receptor beta chains originate from one sample sequenced in a study of blood T cell repertoires in COVID-19. Clones were read by immunoSEQ multiplex PCR, and TCRdb kept only the in-frame ones, dropping some. The table includes under 95,000 clones, 75% to 85% detected once. Sequenced sample: peripheral blood. The receptors come from an elderly woman with acute or convalescent COVID-19.

This clone was detected only once. The rearrangement joins TRBV19 to TRBJ2-7; maybe TRBD2 (6 bases). The CDR3 runs 16 residues. Germline-derived CDR1 and CDR2 are LNHDA and SQIVND (reference sequence). Trimming cost V 0 bases and J 0 bases, with 12 bases left between them. As DNA, the CDR3 is TGTGCCAGTAGTATAGATGCAGCGGGTAACTCCTACGAGCAGTACTTC. This gives the protein CASSIDAAGNSYEQYF.

The CDR3 spells CASSQGSGEQYF. Here the CDR3 DNA reads TGTGCCAGCAGCCAAGGATCCGGGGAGCAGTACTTC. The genes are TRBV3-1 (or the pseudogene TRBV3-2) and TRBJ2-7; D call uncertain. The CDR3 length is 12 residues. Trimming took off 1 base at V and 7 bases at J, with 8 bases between the two ends. Germline V gene sequence: CDR1 LGHDT, CDR2 YNNKEL (reference sequence).

This clone appeared a few times. The chain carries TRBV27 and TRBJ2-1, with a possible D match to TRBD2 (5 bases). Trimming stripped 8 bases from V and 1 base from J, with 15 bases between. The CDR3 extends over 15 amino acids. The germline CDR1 and CDR2 sequences are MNHEY and SMNVEV (reference sequence). CDR3 DNA: TGTGCCAGCGCCTCACCCCCGGGGTCCTACAATGAGCAGTTCTTC. It specifies CASASPPGSYNEQFF.

This chain links TRBV15 with TRBJ2-2, with a weak D call TRBD2 (6 bases). The CDR3 extends over 16 amino acids. V was cut by 4 bases and J by 4 bases, with 16 bases left in between. Germline V gene sequence: CDR1 LNHNV, CDR2 YYDKDF (reference sequence). CDR3 coding DNA: TGTGCCACCAGCAAGGGGAACCCGCGGGGCACCGGGGAGCTGTTTTTT. It yields the protein CATSKGNPRGTGELFF.

This clone is a singleton in its sample. The chain is built from TRBV19 and TRBJ2-2; 10 positions match TRBD1. The V and J ends lost 5 bases and 3 bases, in that order; junction bases with no gene match: 9. The CDR3 totals 17 residues. Germline values: CDR1 LNHDA, CDR2 SQIVND (reference sequence). The CDR3 spells CASSSTGGHIDTGELFF. The CDR3 DNA reads TGTGCCAGTAGTTCGACAGGGGGCCATATAGACACCGGGGAGCTGTTTTTT.

This clone was counted only a few times. The V gene is TRBV5-6, the J gene TRBJ1-4, with no clear D. CDR3 length: 15 amino acids. V lost 0 bases and J lost 7, with 13 bases in between. The germline V gene encodes CDR1 SGHDT and CDR2 YYEEEE. The CDR3 loop is CASSLGSATREKLFF. CDR3 in DNA: TGTGCCAGCAGCTTGGGGTCGGCGACACGTGAAAAACTGTTTTTT.

The chain joins TRBV5-1 to TRBJ1-1; D is possibly TRBD1 (5 bases). Germline CDR1 is SGHRS and CDR2 is YFSETQ. The CDR3 consists of 14 residues. V was trimmed by 4 bases and J by 1 base, leaving 11 bases between them. The CDR3 loop reads CASSIQEGNTEAFF. The CDR3 DNA reads TGCGCCAGCAGCATACAGGAGGGGAACACTGAAGCTTTCTTT.

The chain's CDR3 is CASSVYVGTGNQPQHF. CDR3 nucleotides: TGCGCCAGCAGTGTCTATGTAGGGACAGGCAATCAGCCCCAGCATTTT. This rearrangement joins TRBV10-2 to TRBJ1-5, with 7 nucleotides matching TRBD1. Trimming took 4 bases from V and 2 from J; bases not matched to a gene: 8. Germline V gene sequence: CDR1 WSHSY, CDR2 SAAADI. The CDR3 covers 16 residues.

V gene TRBV27 combines with J gene TRBJ2-7, with 9 bases lining up with TRBD2. Germline CDR1 is MNHEY and CDR2 is SMNVEV (reference sequence). The CDR3 runs 15 residues. V dropped 4 bases and J dropped 4; count of bases not matched to a gene: 8. The CDR3 loop is CASSSATSGLYEQYF. Written as DNA, the CDR3 is TGTGCCAGCAGTTCGGCGACTAGCGGCCTGTACGAGCAGTACTTC.

The table lists this clone with a count of one. This chain joins TRBV3-1 (or the pseudogene TRBV3-2) and TRBJ2-7; D is perhaps TRBD2 (5 bases). CDR3 length: 12 amino acids. Trimming took 4 bases from V and 8 from J, leaving 12 bases between them. Germline lookup yields CDR1 LGHDT and CDR2 YNNKEL (reference sequence). The chain's CDR3 is CASSRGNTKQYF. The CDR3 DNA sequence: TGTGCCAGCAGCCGAGGGAATACGAAGCAGTACTTC.

V is TRBV5-1 and J is TRBJ2-2; no firm D call. Trimming left V 0 bases short and J 1 base short, with 7 bases between. The germline gives CDR1 SGHRS, CDR2 YFSETQ. CDR3 length: 15 amino acids. Here the CDR3 reads CASSLVRLNTGELFF. DNA for the CDR3: TGCGCCAGCAGCTTGGTGCGGCTGAACACCGGGGAGCTGTTTTTT.

This rearrangement joins TRBV5-1 to TRBJ1-6; no firm D call. The CDR3 runs to 14 residues. Germline CDR1 and CDR2: SGHRS and YFSETQ. V was shortened by 0 bases and J by 7 bases, with 8 bases between the two germline ends. The CDR3 sequence: CASSLDGANSPLHF. Written as DNA, the CDR3 is TGCGCCAGCAGCTTGGATGGTGCGAATTCACCCCTCCACTTT. Using reference TRBV5-1 and TRBJ1-6 for the parts outside the CDR3, the full variable domain is KAGVTQTPRYLIKTRGQQVTLSCSPISGHRSVSWYQQTPGQGLQFLFEYFSETQRNKGNFPGRFSGRQFSNSRSEMNVSTLELGDSALYLCASSLDGANSPLHFGNGTRLTVT.

With respect to this clone: Its ends do not fully match the called genes, so a read error is possible. The chain joins TRBV5-1 to TRBJ1-6, with a tentative D call TRBD1 (6 bases). Germline V gives CDR1 SGHRS, CDR2 YFSETQ. This CDR3 comprises 14 residues. The CDR3 loop reads CASTLNTGNSPLHF. Written as DNA, the CDR3 is TGCGCCAGCACCTTGAACACAGGGAATTCACCCCTCCACTTT.

The rearrangement uses TRBV10-2 and TRBJ1-5, with D tentatively TRBD1 (6 bases). CDR3 length equals 15 residues. In germline, CDR1 is WSHSY, CDR2 SAAADI. V was clipped by 6 bases and J by 4 bases, with 16 bases between them. CDR3 bases: TGCGCCAGCAGCCGATCCGGGACACCTAATCAGCCCCAGCATTTT. Encoded protein: CASSRSGTPNQPQHF.

The rearrangement joins TRBV5-1 to TRBJ1-1; 7 nucleotides align to TRBD1. The CDR3 contains 14 residues. In germline, CDR1 is SGHRS, CDR2 YFSETQ. J was trimmed by 11 bases and V by 0 bases; bases with no gene match: 10. The CDR3 nucleotides are TGCGCCAGCAGCTTGGGGGGTCTACAGGGGTTTGCTTTCTTT. It yields the protein CASSLGGLQGFAFF.

The gene calls are TRBV10-1 and TRBJ2-3; TRBD2 is a possible D gene (6 bases). The CDR3 consists of 21 residues. CDR1 is WNHNN, CDR2 SYGVQD, per germline (reference sequence). Trimming pared 0 bases from V and 2 bases from J, leaving 27 bases between. The CDR3 here is CASSESKSSEKVLGLTDTQYF. In DNA form, the CDR3 reads TGCGCCAGCAGTGAGTCGAAGTCTAGCGAAAAGGTGCTGGGCCTCACAGATACGCAGTATTTT.

The gene calls are TRBV28 and TRBJ2-1; 8 bases fit TRBD2. This CDR3 has 12 amino acids. V trimming: 7 bases; J trimming: 9 bases; junction bases outside the gene matches: 5. The germline CDR1 and CDR2 sequences are MDHEN and SYDVKM. The DNA for the CDR3 is TGTGCCAGCAACGCGGGGGGCAGTGAGCAGTTCTTC. It is translated as CASNAGGSEQFF.

This chain uses TRBV7-2 with TRBJ2-5; D might be TRBD1 (6 bases). Germline loops: CDR1 SGHTA, CDR2 FQGNSA. This CDR3 has 14 residues. V was trimmed by 5 bases and J by 3 bases, leaving 13 bases between them. The CDR3 DNA follows: TGTGCCAGCAGCCAAAGGGGACAAGAAGAGACCCAGTACTTC. Protein product: CASSQRGQEETQYF.

The chain uses TRBV10-3 and TRBJ2-2; 9 bases are a match to TRBD2. The CDR3 extends over 16 amino acids. Germline trimming cut 3 bases from V and 2 bases from J; bases unmatched to any gene: 4. Looked up from germline, CDR1 is ENHRY and CDR2 is SYGVKD. CDR3 residues: CAISDTGLANTGELFF. The DNA for the CDR3 is TGTGCCATCAGTGACACGGGACTAGCTAACACCGGGGAGCTGTTTTTT.

J is TRBJ2-3 and V is TRBV7-8; D not resolved. This CDR3 has 14 amino acids. V dropped 3 bases and J dropped 4 bases, with 11 bases sitting between them. The germline gives CDR1 SGHVS, CDR2 FQNEAQ. The CDR3 is CASSLGAQADTQYF. The CDR3, as DNA: TGTGCCAGCAGCTTGGGTGCCCAGGCAGATACGCAGTATTTT.

This sequence joins TRBV7-9 and TRBJ2-3; 8 nucleotides agree with TRBD1. V lost 2 bases, J lost 6 bases, and 10 bases stayed unmatched. Germline CDR1 SEHNR, CDR2 FQNEAQ (reference sequence). The CDR3 has 16 residues. The CDR3 DNA reads as TGTGCCAGCAGCTTACGGCAGGGGGCCCGGGAGGATACGCAGTATTTT. It codes for CASSLRQGAREDTQYF.

The chain uses TRBV19 and TRBJ1-4, with D maybe TRBD1 (5 bases). This CDR3 region has 14 residues. The germline CDR1 and CDR2 sequences are LNHDA and SQIVND (reference sequence). Trimming pared 1 base from V and 8 bases from J, leaving 11 bases between. CDR3 DNA sequence: TGTGCCAGTAGTATAGTGGGGCCCCGCGAAAAACTGTTTTTT. It is translated as CASSIVGPREKLFF.

By sample fraction, this clone is medium-sized (0.01 to 0.1%). V and J are TRBV2 and TRBJ2-2; 9 positions agree with TRBD2. J was trimmed by 5 bases and V by 6 bases; bases with no gene match: 7. Per germline, CDR1 SNHLY and CDR2 FYNNEI. This CDR3 has 15 amino acids. The CDR3 nucleotides are TGTGCCAGCAGCTTAGCGGGAGTGTTGACCGGGGAGCTGTTTTTT. This gives the protein CASSLAGVLTGELFF.

V is TRBV6-6 and J is TRBJ2-6; D not resolved. This CDR3 has 14 residues. V dropped 5 bases and J dropped 1 base, with 6 bases sitting between them. The germline CDR1 and CDR2 sequences are MNHNY and SVGAGI (reference sequence). The CDR3 nucleotides are TGTGCCAGCAGTCCCCGTTCTGGGGCCAACGTCCTGACTTTC. It specifies CASSPRSGANVLTF.

This clone has a count of ten or more. V usage is TRBV5-1 and J usage is TRBJ1-3, with 8 bases aligning to TRBD1. V trimming: 2 bases; J trimming: 0 bases; junction bases outside the gene matches: 4. Germline CDR1 SGHRS, CDR2 YFSETQ. The CDR3 is made up of 16 amino acids. The DNA of the CDR3 is TGCGCCAGCAGCTTTGACAGGGGCAACTCTGGAAACACCATATATTTT. Translation: CASSFDRGNSGNTIYF. The full variable domain, with the rest looked up from reference TRBV5-1 and TRBJ1-3, is KAGVTQTPRYLIKTRGQQVTLSCSPISGHRSVSWYQQTPGQGLQFLFEYFSETQRNKGNFPGRFSGRQFSNSRSEMNVSTLELGDSALYLCASSFDRGNSGNTIYFGEGSWLTVV.

The chain is built from TRBV19 and TRBJ1-6, with a possible D match to TRBD1 (6 bases). CDR3 length: 14 amino acids. The germline V and J ends were trimmed by 6 bases and 7 bases, with 13 bases remaining between them. Germline CDR1 LNHDA, CDR2 SQIVND (reference sequence). The CDR3 DNA sequence: TGTGCCAGTAGCCCAACAGGGAGCAATTCACCCCTCCACTTT. This encodes CASSPTGSNSPLHF.

This sequence joins TRBV20-1 and TRBJ2-5; 9 bases line up with TRBD2. From germline, CDR1 is DFQATT and CDR2 SNEGSKA (reference sequence). Trimming cost V 3 bases and J 5 bases; bases outside gene matches: 13. The CDR3 is 16 amino acids. The CDR3 DNA sequence: TGCAGTGCTAGTACTGGGACTAGCTTTATACGGGAGACCCAGTACTTC. It specifies CSASTGTSFIRETQYF.

The rearrangement links TRBV28 to TRBJ1-5, with D possibly being TRBD1 (5 bases). Germline V gene lookup returns CDR1 MDHEN and CDR2 SYDVKM. This CDR3 contains 16 residues. V lost 6 bases and J 3 bases, leaving 18 bases between the germline ends. In DNA form, the CDR3 reads TGTGCCAGCAGCGGCTCTGGGGGGACCCCCAATCAGCCCCAGCATTTT. Translation gives CASSGSGGTPNQPQHF. The full variable domain, its missing parts supplied by reference TRBV28 and TRBJ1-5, is DVKVTQSSRYLVKRTGEKVFLECVQDMDHENMFWYRQDPGLGLRLIYFSYDVKMKEKGDIPEGYSVSREKKERFSLILESASTNQTSMYLCASSGSGGTPNQPQHFGDGTRLSIL.

This clone appeared a few times. J is TRBJ2-5 and V is TRBV9; a possible D gene is TRBD2 (5 bases). V was pared by 5 bases and J by 5 bases, with 13 bases between. Germline V gene data show CDR1 as SGDLS and CDR2 as YYNGEE. The CDR3 consists of 13 residues. The CDR3 reads CASRAEGGETQYF. Here the CDR3 DNA reads TGTGCCAGCAGGGCAGAGGGCGGGGAGACCCAGTACTTC.

The chain has TRBV28 and TRBJ2-1, with 10 bases that match TRBD2. Germline V gene data show CDR1 as MDHEN and CDR2 as SYDVKM. CDR3 size: 16 residues. Germline trimming cut 6 bases from V and 4 bases from J; bases unmatched to any gene: 9. The CDR3 loop is CASSYWTSGDYNEQFF. The CDR3 DNA sequence: TGTGCCAGCAGCTACTGGACTAGCGGCGATTACAATGAGCAGTTCTTC.

This sequence joins TRBV9 and TRBJ1-5; D gene ambiguous. V was cut by 2 bases and J by 5 bases, with 8 bases left in between. CDR3 length equals 13 residues. CDR1 and CDR2 (germline): SGDLS, YYNGEE. CDR3 nucleotide sequence: TGTGCCAGCAGCGTCAGGTGGGATCAGCCCCAGCATTTT. Its protein product is CASSVRWDQPQHF.